Below are 26 T cell receptor beta chains sequenced from a single sample in a study of blood T cell repertoires in COVID-19. The data were produced by immunoSEQ multiplex PCR, yet TCRdb's version contains in-frame clones alone and is incomplete. The sample contains fewer than 650,000 clones, about 89% of which appear only once. Sequenced input: peripheral blood. The receptors come from a woman aged 45-65 years with COVID-19, enrolled during active disease.

The chain has TRBV12-3 or TRBV12-4 and TRBJ1-1, with D possibly TRBD1 on 5 matching bases. The CDR3 loop spans 12 amino acids. V was cut by 3 bases and J by 10 bases, with 12 bases left in between. CDR3 loop: CASSFSLGGAFF. CDR3 nucleotide sequence: TGTGCCAGCAGTTTTTCGCTCGGGGGAGCTTTCTTT.

The chain has TRBV2 and TRBJ1-2; D gene ambiguous. This CDR3 comprises 15 residues. Germline V gene lookup returns CDR1 SNHLY and CDR2 FYNNEI. Trimming took 7 bases from V and 0 from J, leaving 15 bases between them. The DNA for the CDR3 is TGTGCCAGCACCCCCCCCCAGATTACTAACTATGGCTACACCTTC. This encodes CASTPPQITNYGYTF. Full variable domain (outside the CDR3, taken from reference TRBV2 and TRBJ1-2): EPEVTQTPSHQVTQMGQEVILRCVPISNHLYFYWYRQILGQKVEFLVSFYNNEISEKSEIFDDQFSVERPDGSNFTLKIRSTKLEDSAMYFCASTPPQITNYGYTFGSGTRLTVV.

The genes are TRBV5-6 and TRBJ1-2; a weak D match, TRBD1 (5 bases). V lost 2 bases and J 4 bases, leaving 12 bases between the germline ends. Per the germline V gene, CDR1 is SGHDT and CDR2 is YYEEEE. The CDR3 length is 14 residues. In nucleotides, the CDR3 is TGTGCCAGCAGCTTTGGCAGGGTTAGCTATGGCTACACCTTC. Amino acid sequence: CASSFGRVSYGYTF.

The V and J genes are TRBV5-6 and TRBJ1-3; possible D gene TRBD1, 5 bases. V dropped 0 bases and J dropped 0 bases, with 10 bases sitting between them. Germline V gene sequence: CDR1 SGHDT, CDR2 YYEEEE. This CDR3 region has 16 residues. DNA for the CDR3: TGTGCCAGCAGCTTGGCCCCAGGGTACTCTGGAAACACCATATATTTT. It translates to CASSLAPGYSGNTIYF.

This chain joins TRBV7-8 and TRBJ2-1; 10 bases align to TRBD2. This CDR3 has 15 amino acids. With 5 bases clipped from V and 9 bases from J, the junction kept 10 bases outside the gene matches. In germline, CDR1 is SGHVS, CDR2 FQNEAQ. The CDR3 DNA follows: TGTGCCAGCAGCCCGGGGGAGCGGGGGGGCAGTGAGCAGTTCTTC. Translation: CASSPGERGGSEQFF.

The V gene is TRBV12-3 or TRBV12-4, the J gene TRBJ1-1; 7 bases agree with TRBD1. J lost 5 bases, V lost 5 bases, and 5 bases had no gene match. This CDR3 contains 13 residues. The CDR3: CASSTGVGTEAFF. CDR3 sequence (DNA): TGTGCCAGCAGTACAGGGGTGGGGACTGAAGCTTTCTTT.

This clone came up once. The V gene is TRBV10-3, the J gene TRBJ2-1; TRBD1 aligns across 9 bases. Germline V gene lookup returns CDR1 ENHRY and CDR2 SYGVKD. The V gene end was trimmed by 4 bases and the J gene end by 8 bases; junction bases not matched to a gene: 6. This CDR3 is 14 amino acids long. The chain's CDR3 is CAISVQGAEDEQFF. The CDR3 nucleotides read TGTGCCATCAGTGTACAGGGGGCTGAGGATGAGCAGTTCTTC.

This clone was found once. This sequence joins TRBV19 and TRBJ1-4; a possible D gene is TRBD1 (6 bases). The germline V gene has CDR1 LNHDA and CDR2 SQIVND (reference sequence). Deletions cut 5 bases from V and 4 bases from J, with 17 bases between. CDR3 length: 16 residues. Written as DNA, the CDR3 is TGTGCCAGTAGTCCTCGGGGAGGGGGGAATAATGAAAAACTGTTTTTT. Protein product: CASSPRGGGNNEKLFF.

This clone came up a few times. The chain combines TRBV6-1 with TRBJ1-2; D possibly corresponds to TRBD1 (6 bases). Germline CDR1 MNHNS, CDR2 SASEGT. The CDR3 extends over 13 amino acids. The ends were cut back, 3 bases at V and 4 bases at J, with 9 bases in the middle. CDR3 sequence reads: CASSDGGAYGYTF. The DNA of the CDR3 is TGTGCCAGCAGTGACGGGGGGGCCTATGGCTACACCTTC.

The chain links TRBV24-1 to TRBJ2-7; a weak D match, TRBD2 (5 bases). The V end lost 1 base, the J end lost 7 bases, and 19 bases lay between the germline ends. The germline V gene encodes CDR1 KGHDR and CDR2 SFDVKD. The CDR3 contains 16 residues. DNA of the CDR3: TGTGCCACCAGTGATTTCGGTAACCTTCTGGGAGAGGAGCAGTACTTC. Its translation: CATSDFGNLLGEEQYF.

The sample holds a few counts of this clone. The chain links TRBV12-3 or TRBV12-4 to TRBJ2-1; 8 nucleotides agree with TRBD2. This CDR3 is 12 amino acids long. V lost 9 bases to trimming and J lost 11 bases; unmatched junction nucleotides: 9. The CDR3 is CASSRGGPQQFF. DNA for the CDR3: TGTGCCAGTAGCCGGGGGGGACCCCAGCAGTTCTTC.

The chain joins TRBV4-1 to TRBJ1-3; a possible D gene is TRBD1 (5 bases). V was cut by 3 bases and J by 4 bases, with 7 bases left in between. This CDR3 has 13 amino acids. The V gene's germline CDR1 is MGHRA and CDR2 YSYEKL. The CDR3 DNA reads as TGCGCCAGCAGCCAGGGGCCAGGAAACACCATATATTTT. Residues: CASSQGPGNTIYF.

The chain uses TRBV11-1 and TRBJ1-4; 9 bases map to TRBD1. This CDR3 comprises 16 residues. Per germline, CDR1 SGHAT and CDR2 FQDESV (reference sequence). J gave up 5 bases and V 5 bases, and 9 bases lay outside the gene matches. The CDR3 DNA follows: TGTGCCAGCAGCCGCCGAGGCGGACAGGGGAATGAAAAACTGTTTTTT. As protein: CASSRRGGQGNEKLFF.

CDR3 amino acids: CASSPGVGVPTGELFF. The CDR3 DNA reads as TGTGCCAGCAGCCCGGGAGTAGGAGTACCCACCGGGGAGCTGTTTTTT. The chain links TRBV7-9 to TRBJ2-2, with a possible D match to TRBD2 (6 bases). CDR1 is SEHNR, CDR2 FQNEAQ, per germline (reference sequence). This CDR3 is 16 amino acids long. V lost 5 bases and J 4 bases, leaving 17 bases between the germline ends.

This clone has more than one count but fewer than ten. V usage is TRBV12-3 or TRBV12-4 and J usage is TRBJ2-2; D unresolved. The CDR3 sequence is 12 residues long. V lost 5 bases and J lost 6, with 7 bases in between. The CDR3 loop reads CASSRHSGELFF. The CDR3 nucleotides are TGTGCCAGCAGTAGACACTCCGGGGAGCTGTTTTTT.

This sequence joins TRBV24-1 and TRBJ2-7, with D possibly being TRBD1 (6 bases). The V and J ends lost 10 bases and 4 bases respectively, with 10 bases between them. CDR1 and CDR2 from the germline V gene are KGHDR and SFDVKD. This CDR3 spans 11 amino acids. The CDR3 DNA sequence: TGTGCCACTCGGCAGGGGTACGAGCAGTACTTC. Translating gives CATRQGYEQYF.

Notes on this clone: This same CDR3 is encoded by further DNA sequences in the sample. The rearrangement joins TRBV5-1 to TRBJ1-3; tentatively, D is TRBD1 (5 bases). Germline-derived CDR1 and CDR2 are SGHRS and YFSETQ. The length of the CDR3 is 12 residues. V was trimmed by 3 bases and J by 4 bases, leaving 5 bases between them. The CDR3 DNA sequence: TGCGCCAGCAGCTCAGGGGGAAACACCATATATTTT. Protein sequence: CASSSGGNTIYF.

The chain joins TRBV19 to TRBJ2-2, with D unresolved. Germline V gene sequence: CDR1 LNHDA, CDR2 SQIVND (reference sequence). V lost 8 bases and J lost 0, with 7 bases in between. There are 13 residues in the CDR3. The CDR3 DNA reads as TGTGCCAGTTCAGTTGCGAACACCGGGGAGCTGTTTTTT. Its protein product is CASSVANTGELFF.

This clone was detected once. J is TRBJ2-3 and V is TRBV9; 8 bases are shared with TRBD2. Trimming cost V 0 bases and J 2 bases; bases outside gene matches: 5. This CDR3 spans 16 amino acids. The germline V gene has CDR1 SGDLS and CDR2 YYNGEE. CDR3 region: CASSVGASGHTDTQYF. CDR3 nucleotides: TGTGCCAGCAGCGTAGGGGCTAGCGGGCACACAGATACGCAGTATTTT.

The rearrangement links TRBV9 to TRBJ1-1; 9 positions agree with TRBD1. The trim removed 4 bases at V and 1 base at J, leaving 11 bases unmatched. The germline gives CDR1 SGDLS, CDR2 YYNGEE. The CDR3 is 17 amino acids. The CDR3 nucleotides are TGTGCCAGCAGCTCAAACCGGGACAGGGAGGGGAACACTGAAGCTTTCTTT. Translated: CASSSNRDREGNTEAFF.

The genes are TRBV4-1 and TRBJ1-2, with D possibly being TRBD1 (6 bases). The CDR3 loop spans 14 amino acids. V was clipped by 6 bases and J by 8 bases, with 19 bases between them. Germline CDR1 MGHRA, CDR2 YSYEKL. CDR3 nucleotide sequence: TGCGCCAGCAGTCTTGACCAGGGGTTGGGAGGCTACACCTTC. It encodes CASSLDQGLGGYTF.

In nucleotides, the CDR3 is TGTGCCAGCAGCGTAGCTCCAGGAACACCCGATGGCTACACCTTC. Amino acids: CASSVAPGTPDGYTF. J is TRBJ1-2 and V is TRBV9; D remains ambiguous. Trimming took 0 bases from V and 6 from J, leaving 15 bases between them. The CDR3 consists of 15 residues. Germline V gene sequence: CDR1 SGDLS, CDR2 YYNGEE.

This chain links TRBV5-6 with TRBJ2-7, with no clear D. The CDR3 contains 15 residues. Looked up from germline, CDR1 is SGHDT and CDR2 is YYEEEE. Trimming cost V 0 bases and J 3 bases, with 13 bases left between them. CDR3 region: CASSLARRILYEQYF. The CDR3 nucleotides are TGTGCCAGCAGCTTGGCCAGGCGAATACTCTACGAGCAGTACTTC.

This chain connects TRBV6-5 to TRBJ1-2; D not certain. This CDR3 is built from 14 residues. Deletions cut 5 bases from V and 7 bases from J, with 17 bases between. The germline V gene has CDR1 MNHEY and CDR2 SVGAGI. The CDR3 nucleotides read TGTGCCAGCAGTACAGCGTCACGCGAGGGTGGCTACACCTTC. This encodes CASSTASREGGYTF.

CDR3 amino acids: CSASRVGEQYF. In nucleotides, the CDR3 is TGCAGTGCTAGCAGGGTTGGTGAGCAGTACTTC. The chain uses TRBV20-1 and TRBJ2-7; tentative D call: TRBD1 (5 bases). Per the germline V gene, CDR1 is DFQATT and CDR2 is SNEGSKA (reference sequence). Deletions cut 3 bases from V and 7 bases from J, with 10 bases between. CDR3 size: 11 residues.

The CDR3 is CASSTAPANTEAFF. The CDR3 DNA follows: TGTGCCAGCAGCACAGCCCCGGCGAACACTGAAGCTTTCTTT. This chain connects TRBV13 to TRBJ1-1; D is undetermined. The CDR3 length is 14 residues. Between the trimmed V and J ends, which lost 5 bases and 1 base, there was a span of 11 bases. Germline CDR1 and CDR2: PRHDT and FYEKMQ (reference sequence). Looking up the rest from reference TRBV13 and TRBJ1-1 gives the full variable domain: AAGVIQSPRHLIKEKRETATLKCYPIPRHDTVYWYQQGPGQDPQFLISFYEKMQSDKGSIPDRFSAQQFSDYHSELNMSSLELGDSALYFCASSTAPANTEAFFGQGTRLTVV.